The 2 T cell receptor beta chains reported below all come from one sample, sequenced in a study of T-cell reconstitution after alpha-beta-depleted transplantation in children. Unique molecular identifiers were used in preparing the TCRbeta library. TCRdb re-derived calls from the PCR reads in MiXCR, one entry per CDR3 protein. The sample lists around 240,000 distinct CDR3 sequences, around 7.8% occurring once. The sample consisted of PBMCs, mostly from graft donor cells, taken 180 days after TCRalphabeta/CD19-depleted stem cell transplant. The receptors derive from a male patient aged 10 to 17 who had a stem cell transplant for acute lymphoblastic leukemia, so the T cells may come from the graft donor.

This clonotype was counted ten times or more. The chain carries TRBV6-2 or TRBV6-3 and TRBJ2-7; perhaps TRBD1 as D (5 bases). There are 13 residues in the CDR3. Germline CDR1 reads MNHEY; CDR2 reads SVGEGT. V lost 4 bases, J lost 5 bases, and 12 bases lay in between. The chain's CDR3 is CASSSTGRNEQYF. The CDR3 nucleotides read TGTGCCAGCAGTTCCACAGGTCGTAACGAGCAGTACTTC.

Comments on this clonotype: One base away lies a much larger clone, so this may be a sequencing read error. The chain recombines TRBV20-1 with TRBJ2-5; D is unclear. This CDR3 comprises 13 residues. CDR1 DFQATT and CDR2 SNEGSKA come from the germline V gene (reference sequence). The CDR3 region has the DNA TGCACTGCTAGAGTGGTGGGGAAAGAGACCCAGTACTTC. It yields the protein CTARVVGKETQYF.